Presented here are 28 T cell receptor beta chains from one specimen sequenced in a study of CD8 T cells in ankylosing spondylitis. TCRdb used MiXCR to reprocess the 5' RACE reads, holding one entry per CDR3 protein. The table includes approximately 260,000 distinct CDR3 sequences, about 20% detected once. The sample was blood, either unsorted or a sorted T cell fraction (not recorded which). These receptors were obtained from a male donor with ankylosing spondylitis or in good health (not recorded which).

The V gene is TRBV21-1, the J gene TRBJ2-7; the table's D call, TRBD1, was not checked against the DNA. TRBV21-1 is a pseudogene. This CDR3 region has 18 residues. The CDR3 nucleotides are TGTGCCAGCAGCAAAGCCTCTGGGGGGGGGGCGCATCACTACGAGCAGTACTTC. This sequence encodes CASSKASGGGAHHYEQYF.

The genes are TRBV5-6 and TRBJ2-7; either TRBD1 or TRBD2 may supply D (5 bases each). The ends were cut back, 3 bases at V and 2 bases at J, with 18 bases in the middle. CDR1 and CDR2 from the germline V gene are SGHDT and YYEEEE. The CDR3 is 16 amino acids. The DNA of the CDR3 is TGTGCCAGCAGCTCGCGAGGGACGCTTGAGACCTACGAGCAGTACTTC. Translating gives CASSSRGTLETYEQYF.

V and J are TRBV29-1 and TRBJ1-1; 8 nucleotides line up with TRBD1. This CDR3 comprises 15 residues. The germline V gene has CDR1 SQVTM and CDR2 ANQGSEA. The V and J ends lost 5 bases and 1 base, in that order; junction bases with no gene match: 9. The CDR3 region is CSVSPGQEPNTEAFF. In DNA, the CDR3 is TGCAGCGTTTCACCGGGACAGGAACCGAACACTGAAGCTTTCTTT.

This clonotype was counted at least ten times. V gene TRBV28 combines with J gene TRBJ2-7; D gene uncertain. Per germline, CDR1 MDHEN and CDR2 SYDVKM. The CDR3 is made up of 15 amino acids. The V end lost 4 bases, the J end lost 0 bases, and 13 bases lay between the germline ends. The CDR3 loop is CASSSPQWSSYEQYF. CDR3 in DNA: TGTGCCAGCAGTTCGCCACAGTGGAGCTCCTACGAGCAGTACTTC.

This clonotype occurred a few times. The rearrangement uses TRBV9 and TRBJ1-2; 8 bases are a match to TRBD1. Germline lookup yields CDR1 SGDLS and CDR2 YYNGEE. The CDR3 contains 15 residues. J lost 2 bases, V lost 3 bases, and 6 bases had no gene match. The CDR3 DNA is TGTGCCAGCAGCGGCGGACAGGGCTCCAACTATGGCTACACCTTC. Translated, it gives CASSGGQGSNYGYTF.

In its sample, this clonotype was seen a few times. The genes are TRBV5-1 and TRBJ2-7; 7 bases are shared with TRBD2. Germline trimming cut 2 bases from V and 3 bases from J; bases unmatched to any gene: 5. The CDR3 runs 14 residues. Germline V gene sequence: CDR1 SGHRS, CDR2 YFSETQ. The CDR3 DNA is TGCGCCAGCAGCTTACAGCGGGGAGACTACGAGCAGTACTTC. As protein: CASSLQRGDYEQYF.

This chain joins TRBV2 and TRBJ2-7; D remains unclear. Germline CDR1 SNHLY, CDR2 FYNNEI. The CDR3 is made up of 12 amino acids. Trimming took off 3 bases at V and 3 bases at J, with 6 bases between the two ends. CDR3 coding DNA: TGTGCCAGCAGTGAGGGGTACTACGAGCAGTACTTC. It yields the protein CASSEGYYEQYF.

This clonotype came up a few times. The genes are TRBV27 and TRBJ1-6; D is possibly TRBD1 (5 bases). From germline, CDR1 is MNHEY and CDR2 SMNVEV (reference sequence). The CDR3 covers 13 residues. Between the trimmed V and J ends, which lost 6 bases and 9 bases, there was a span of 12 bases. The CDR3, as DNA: TGTGCCAGCAGCAGGGACGGGCTTTCACCCCTCCACTTT. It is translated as CASSRDGLSPLHF.

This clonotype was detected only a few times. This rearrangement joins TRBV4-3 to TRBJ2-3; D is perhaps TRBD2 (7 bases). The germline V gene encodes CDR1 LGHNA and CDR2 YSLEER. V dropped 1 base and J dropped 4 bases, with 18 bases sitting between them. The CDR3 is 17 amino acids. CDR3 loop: CASSQGGGPGISDTQYF. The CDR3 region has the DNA TGCGCCAGCAGCCAAGGGGGGGGCCCCGGTATTTCAGATACGCAGTATTTT.

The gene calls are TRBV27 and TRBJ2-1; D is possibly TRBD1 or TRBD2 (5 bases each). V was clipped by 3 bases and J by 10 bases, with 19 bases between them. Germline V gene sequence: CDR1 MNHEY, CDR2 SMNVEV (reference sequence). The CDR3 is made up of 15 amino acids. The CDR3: CASSFRDLRDGEQFF. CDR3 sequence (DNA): TGTGCCAGCAGTTTCCGGGACCTCAGGGACGGGGAGCAGTTCTTC.

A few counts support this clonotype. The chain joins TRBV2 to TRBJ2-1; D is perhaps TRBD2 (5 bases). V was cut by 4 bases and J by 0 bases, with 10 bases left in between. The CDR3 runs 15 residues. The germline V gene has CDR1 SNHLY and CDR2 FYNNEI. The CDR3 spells CASSVGAASYNEQFF. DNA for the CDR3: TGTGCCAGCAGTGTAGGAGCGGCCTCCTACAATGAGCAGTTCTTC.

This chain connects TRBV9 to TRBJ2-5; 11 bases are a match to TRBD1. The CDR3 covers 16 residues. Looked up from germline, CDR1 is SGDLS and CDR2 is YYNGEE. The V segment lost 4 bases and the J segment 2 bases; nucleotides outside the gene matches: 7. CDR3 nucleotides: TGTGCCAGCAGCCCGGGACAGGGGGAATCGCAAGAGACCCAGTACTTC. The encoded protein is CASSPGQGESQETQYF. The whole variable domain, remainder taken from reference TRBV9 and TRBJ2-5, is DSGVTQTPKHLITATGQRVTLRCSPRSGDLSVYWYQQSLDQGLQFLIQYYNGEERAKGNILERFSAQQFPDLHSELNLSSLELGDSALYFCASSPGQGESQETQYFGPGTRLLVL.

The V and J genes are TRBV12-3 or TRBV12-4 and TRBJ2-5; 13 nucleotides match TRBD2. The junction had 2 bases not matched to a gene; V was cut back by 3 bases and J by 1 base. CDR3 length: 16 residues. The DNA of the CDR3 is TGTGCCAGCAGTTTTGGGACTAGCGGGACCCAAGAGACCCAGTACTTC. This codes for CASSFGTSGTQETQYF.

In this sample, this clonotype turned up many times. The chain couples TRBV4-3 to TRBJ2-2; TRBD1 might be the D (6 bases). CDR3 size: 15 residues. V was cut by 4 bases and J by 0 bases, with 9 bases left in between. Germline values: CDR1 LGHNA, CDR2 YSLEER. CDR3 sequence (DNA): TGCGCCAGCAGCCCGGACAGCACGAACACCGGGGAGCTGTTTTTT. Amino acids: CASSPDSTNTGELFF.

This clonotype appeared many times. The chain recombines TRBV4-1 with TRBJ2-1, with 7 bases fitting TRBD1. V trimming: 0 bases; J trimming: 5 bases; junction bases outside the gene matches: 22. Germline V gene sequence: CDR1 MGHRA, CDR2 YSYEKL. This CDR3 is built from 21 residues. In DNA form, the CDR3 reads TGCGCCAGCAGCCAAGATCTTTATGTACTGGGGGACAGCCGGGGAAACAATGAGCAGTTCTTC. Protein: CASSQDLYVLGDSRGNNEQFF.

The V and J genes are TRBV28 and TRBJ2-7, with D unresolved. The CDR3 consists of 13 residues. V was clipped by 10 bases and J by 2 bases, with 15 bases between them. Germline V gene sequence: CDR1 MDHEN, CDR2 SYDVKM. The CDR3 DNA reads TGTGCCATGGGCCCCGGGCTGCCCTACGAGCAGTACTTC. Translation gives CAMGPGLPYEQYF.

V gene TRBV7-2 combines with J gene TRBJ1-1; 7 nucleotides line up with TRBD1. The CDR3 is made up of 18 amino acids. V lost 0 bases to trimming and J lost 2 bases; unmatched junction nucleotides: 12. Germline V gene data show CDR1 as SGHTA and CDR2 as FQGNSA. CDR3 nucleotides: TGTGCCAGCAGCTTAGCTGGGGGTGCAGGGGGGGTAAACACTGAAGCTTTCTTT. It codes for CASSLAGGAGGVNTEAFF.

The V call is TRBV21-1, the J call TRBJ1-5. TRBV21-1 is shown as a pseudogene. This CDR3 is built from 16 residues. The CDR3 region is CASSKRERERNQPQHF. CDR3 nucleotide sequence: TGTGCCAGCAGCAAAAGGGAGAGAGAGCGCAATCAGCCCCAGCATTTT.

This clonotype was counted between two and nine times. The CDR3 DNA reads as TGTGCCAGCAGCTGGGGGACGCTCGGCGAGCAGTACTTC. Its protein product is CASSWGTLGEQYF. The chain carries TRBV5-6 and TRBJ2-7; D possibly matches TRBD1 or TRBD2 (5 bases each). Trimming left V 3 bases short and J 6 bases short, with 13 bases between. The CDR3 has 13 amino acids. Germline V gives CDR1 SGHDT, CDR2 YYEEEE.

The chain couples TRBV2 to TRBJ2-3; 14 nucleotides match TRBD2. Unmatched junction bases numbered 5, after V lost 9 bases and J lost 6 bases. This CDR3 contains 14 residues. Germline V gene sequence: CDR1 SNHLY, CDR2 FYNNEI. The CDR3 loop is CASRLAGGTDTQYF. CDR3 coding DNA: TGTGCCAGTCGACTAGCGGGAGGGACCGATACGCAGTATTTT.

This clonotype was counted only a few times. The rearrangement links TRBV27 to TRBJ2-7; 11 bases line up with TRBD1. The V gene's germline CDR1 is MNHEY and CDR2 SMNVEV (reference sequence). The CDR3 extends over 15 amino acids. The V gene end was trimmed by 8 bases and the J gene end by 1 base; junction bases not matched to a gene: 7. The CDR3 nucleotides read TGTGCCAGCTCCTGGACAGGGGGCGCTTCCTACGAGCAGTACTTC. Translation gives CASSWTGGASYEQYF.

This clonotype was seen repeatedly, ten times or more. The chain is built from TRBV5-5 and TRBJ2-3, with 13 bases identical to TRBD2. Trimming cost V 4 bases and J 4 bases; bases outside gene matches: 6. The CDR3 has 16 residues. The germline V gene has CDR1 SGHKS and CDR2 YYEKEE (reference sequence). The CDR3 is CASSRTSGRTSDTQYF. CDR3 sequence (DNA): TGTGCCAGCAGCAGGACTAGCGGGAGAACGTCAGATACGCAGTATTTT.

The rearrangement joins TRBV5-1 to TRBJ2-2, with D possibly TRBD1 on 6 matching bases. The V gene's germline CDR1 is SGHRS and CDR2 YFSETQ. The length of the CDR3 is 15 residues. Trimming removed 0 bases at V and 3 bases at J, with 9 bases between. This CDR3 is CASSLVQGHTGELFF. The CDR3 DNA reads TGCGCCAGCAGCTTGGTCCAGGGGCACACCGGGGAGCTGTTTTTT. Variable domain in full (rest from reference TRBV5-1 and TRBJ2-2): KAGVTQTPRYLIKTRGQQVTLSCSPISGHRSVSWYQQTPGQGLQFLFEYFSETQRNKGNFPGRFSGRQFSNSRSEMNVSTLELGDSALYLCASSLVQGHTGELFFGEGSRLTVL.

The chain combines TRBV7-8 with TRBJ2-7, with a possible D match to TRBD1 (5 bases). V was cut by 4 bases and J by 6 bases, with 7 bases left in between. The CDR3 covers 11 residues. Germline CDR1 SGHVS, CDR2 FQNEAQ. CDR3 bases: TGTGCCAGCAGCTGGGGCCGCGAGCAGTACTTC. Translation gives CASSWGREQYF.

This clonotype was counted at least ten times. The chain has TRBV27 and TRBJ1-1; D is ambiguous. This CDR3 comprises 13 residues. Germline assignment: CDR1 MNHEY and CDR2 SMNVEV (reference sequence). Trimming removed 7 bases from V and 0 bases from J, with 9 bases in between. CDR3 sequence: CASKANMNTEAFF. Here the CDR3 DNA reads TGTGCCAGCAAGGCCAACATGAACACTGAAGCTTTCTTT.

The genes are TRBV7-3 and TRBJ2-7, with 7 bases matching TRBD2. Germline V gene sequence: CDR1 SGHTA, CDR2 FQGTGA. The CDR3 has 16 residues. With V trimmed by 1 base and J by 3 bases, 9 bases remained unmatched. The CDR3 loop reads CASSLNGGGDVYEQYF. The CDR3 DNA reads TGTGCCAGCAGCTTAAATGGCGGGGGAGATGTCTACGAGCAGTACTTC.

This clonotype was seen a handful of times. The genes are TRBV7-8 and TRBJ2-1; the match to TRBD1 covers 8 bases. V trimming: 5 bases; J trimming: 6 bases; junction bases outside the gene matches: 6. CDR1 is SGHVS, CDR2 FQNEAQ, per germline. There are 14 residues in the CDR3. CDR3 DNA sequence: TGTGCCAGCAGCCCAAAGACAGGGGCCAATGAGCAGTTCTTC. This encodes CASSPKTGANEQFF.

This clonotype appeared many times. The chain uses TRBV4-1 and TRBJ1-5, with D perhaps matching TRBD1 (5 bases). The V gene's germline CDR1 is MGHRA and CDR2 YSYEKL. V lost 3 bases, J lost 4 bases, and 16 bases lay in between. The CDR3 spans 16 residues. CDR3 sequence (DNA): TGCGCCAGCAGCCAGCCGGGACCCATTGGGAATCAGCCCCAGCATTTT. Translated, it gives CASSQPGPIGNQPQHF.